Listed here is a single T cell receptor (beta chain). What it recognizes is unknown. The entry originates in a study of PD-1 blockade in classical Hodgkin lymphoma. Trimming left V 2 bases short and J 3 bases short, with 11 bases between. This CDR3 region has 14 residues. Germline-derived CDR1 and CDR2 are MDHEN and SYDVKM. Broader study findings: Sources of repertoire differences remain undefined, possibly disease activity or prior therapy.

No patient escaped relapse after autologous stem cell transplantation, and brentuximab vedotin exposure varied. Generated by immunoSEQ multiplex PCR, the TCRdb table keeps only in-frame clones and is missing some. The sample records some 63,000 clones, around nine tenths being singletons. The gene calls are TRBV28 and TRBJ2-7; a possible D gene is TRBD1 (5 bases). The source was peripheral blood mononuclear cells (PBMCs), collected at baseline. The clonotype was recovered from a human donor with classical Hodgkin lymphoma. CDR3 sequence (DNA): TGTGCCAGCAGTTTACGTGGGGCCGGCTACGAGCAGTACTTC. It is translated as CASSLRGAGYEQYF.